The sequence of this T cell receptor (beta chain) was determined in a study of cytomegalovirus exposure and HLA in healthy donors. Overall study findings and caveats: A later analysis found common viral pathogens apparently linked to several of the most significant clusters. Segments of the TCR beta V type were, in most cases, productive about 87% or about 30% of the time in an earlier analysis. A later analysis linked a missense DCLRE1C variant to TCR beta V- and J-gene trimming.

The PCR employed 60 Vbeta primers together with 13 Jbeta primers. Profiling relied on immunoSEQ multiplex PCR, and the TCRdb table lists in-frame clones only, not all of them. The repertoire includes about 140,000 clones, about two thirds of them detected once, and approximately 3.9% sits in the top ten. Regarding this clone: Its target is unknown.

At sampling all donors were nominally healthy, likely with unrecorded immune exposures. CDR3 length: 15 amino acids. CDR1 MRHNA and CDR2 SNTAGT come from the germline V gene. Unmatched junction bases numbered 3, after V lost 5 bases and J lost 1 base. The sequence was obtained from a man between 45 and 60 years old in good health and CMV-seropositive. The rearrangement uses TRBV6-4 and TRBJ2-3; 10 bases are a match to TRBD2. Sequences were obtained from PBMCs. The CDR3 here is CASSLAGDGTDTQYF. The CDR3 region has the DNA TGTGCCAGCAGTCTAGCGGGAGACGGCACAGATACGCAGTATTTT.